This entry lists 18 T cell receptor beta chains sequenced from one sample in a study of blood T cell repertoires in COVID-19. Here immunoSEQ multiplex PCR was the method, and the copy in TCRdb shows in-frame clones only, minus some. The sample includes 300,000 to 350,000 clones, roughly 90% of them seen just once. Material for sequencing was PBMCs or T cells enriched from blood (not recorded which). The receptors shown here come from a woman aged 18-35 years with acute COVID-19.

This clone was counted a few times. V gene TRBV27 combines with J gene TRBJ2-3; TRBD2 matches 8 bases. The CDR3 sequence is 13 residues long. V lost 0 bases, J lost 10 bases, and 3 bases stayed unmatched. Germline lookup yields CDR1 MNHEY and CDR2 SMNVEV (reference sequence). The CDR3 DNA reads as TGTGCCAGCAGTTTATCGCCGGGACTAGCGCAGTATTTT. Protein product: CASSLSPGLAQYF.

This rearrangement joins TRBV6-1 to TRBJ2-7; D is possibly TRBD1 (5 bases). CDR1 and CDR2 (germline): MNHNS, SASEGT. The CDR3 contains 15 residues. V was clipped by 0 bases and J by 0 bases, with 9 bases between them. As DNA, the CDR3 is TGTGCCAGCAGTGAAGCGCAAGGGGTCTCCTACGAGCAGTACTTC. Amino acid sequence: CASSEAQGVSYEQYF.

The chain combines TRBV5-1 with TRBJ2-5, with 10 bases identical to TRBD2. V lost 0 bases, J lost 5 bases, and 7 bases stayed unmatched. Germline V gene lookup returns CDR1 SGHRS and CDR2 YFSETQ. There are 16 residues in the CDR3. CDR3 sequence reads: CASSLGPSAGGETQYF. The DNA for the CDR3 is TGCGCCAGCAGCTTGGGTCCCTCAGCGGGAGGGGAGACCCAGTACTTC.

The chain links TRBV10-3 to TRBJ1-6, with D hard to call. V was cut by 3 bases and J by 3 bases, with 21 bases left in between. In germline, CDR1 is ENHRY, CDR2 SYGVKD. This CDR3 contains 19 residues. The CDR3 spells CAISDTAGYKSLYNSPLHF. CDR3 sequence (DNA): TGTGCCATCAGTGATACAGCAGGATACAAGAGTCTCTATAATTCACCCCTCCACTTT.

V gene TRBV18 combines with J gene TRBJ1-2, with a tentative D call TRBD1 (6 bases). The CDR3 consists of 13 residues. CDR1 and CDR2 (germline): KGHSH, LQKENI. V lost 6 bases and J 3 bases, leaving 11 bases between the germline ends. This CDR3 reads CASSVNRDYGYTF. CDR3 nucleotide sequence: TGTGCCAGCTCCGTTAACAGGGACTATGGCTACACCTTC.

V is TRBV6-2 or TRBV6-3 and J is TRBJ2-3, with TRBD2 matching 9 bases. Germline assignment: CDR1 MNHEY and CDR2 SVGEGT. The CDR3 sequence is 15 residues long. Trimming at V came to 2 bases and at J to 4 bases, leaving 4 bases not matched to a gene. Written as DNA, the CDR3 is TGTGCCAGCAGTTACAGCGGGAGGCCTTCAGATACGCAGTATTTT. Translating gives CASSYSGRPSDTQYF.

The chain joins TRBV6-5 to TRBJ2-1; 12 nucleotides agree with TRBD2. CDR1 and CDR2 (germline): MNHEY, SVGAGI. V was clipped by 4 bases and J by 4 bases; unmatched bases: 2. CDR3 length: 15 residues. CDR3 nucleotide sequence: TGTGCCAGCAGTTCGACTAGCGGGGGTTACAATGAGCAGTTCTTC. This codes for CASSSTSGGYNEQFF.

CDR3 protein: CASSLGDRVYGNTIYF. The CDR3 DNA follows: TGCGCCAGCAGCTTGGGGGACAGGGTATACGGAAACACCATATATTTT. The rearrangement joins TRBV5-1 to TRBJ1-3; TRBD1 agrees at 9 bases. V shed 0 bases, J shed 4 bases, and the junction held 5 bases outside the gene matches. Per the germline V gene, CDR1 is SGHRS and CDR2 is YFSETQ. This CDR3 comprises 16 residues.

This clone was counted a few times. The V and J genes are TRBV6-5 and TRBJ2-1; D remains ambiguous. The V gene's germline CDR1 is MNHEY and CDR2 SVGAGI. The CDR3 runs to 12 residues. With 2 bases removed from V and 8 bases from J, the gap between germline ends came to 7 bases. The CDR3 region is CASSYPGDEQFF. CDR3 coding DNA: TGTGCCAGCAGTTACCCTGGAGATGAGCAGTTCTTC.

This CDR3 reads CASKRDTGKLFF. The DNA of the CDR3 is TGTGCCAGCAAGCGGGACACCGGAAAACTGTTTTTT. The V call is TRBV2, the J call TRBJ1-4; TRBD1 is a possible D gene (6 bases). This CDR3 contains 12 residues. CDR1 is SNHLY and CDR2 is FYNNEI in the germline V gene. V was pared by 7 bases and J by 10 bases, with 13 bases between.

J is TRBJ2-7 and V is TRBV4-2; 10 positions agree with TRBD2. Per the germline V gene, CDR1 is LGHNA and CDR2 is YNFKEQ. This CDR3 comprises 15 residues. With 3 bases clipped from V and 5 bases from J, the junction kept 7 bases outside the gene matches. The CDR3 spells CASSQYGTSVNEQYF. The CDR3 bases are TGTGCCAGCAGCCAGTACGGGACTAGCGTAAACGAGCAGTACTTC.

This sequence joins TRBV13 and TRBJ2-7; TRBD1 is a possible D gene (6 bases). The germline V and J ends were trimmed by 5 bases and 9 bases, with 17 bases remaining between them. This CDR3 contains 13 residues. Germline CDR1 reads PRHDT; CDR2 reads FYEKMQ (reference sequence). The CDR3 nucleotides read TGTGCCAGCAGCCCCCCGACAGGAATCAGGCAGTACTTC. This encodes CASSPPTGIRQYF.

This clone came up once. The chain joins TRBV7-9 to TRBJ1-2, with D tentatively TRBD1 (5 bases). With 5 bases removed from V and 1 base from J, the gap between germline ends came to 20 bases. CDR3 length: 17 amino acids. CDR1 is SEHNR, CDR2 FQNEAQ, per germline (reference sequence). The CDR3, as DNA: TGTGCCAGCAGCCCGAGCCCCTCTAAGGGGATTAACTATGGCTACACCTTC. Translated: CASSPSPSKGINYGYTF. The whole variable domain, filled in from reference TRBV7-9 and TRBJ1-2, reads DTGVSQNPRHKITKRGQNVTFRCDPISEHNRLYWYRQTLGQGPEFLTYFQNEAQLEKSRLLSDRFSAERPKGSFSTLEIQRTEQGDSAMYLCASSPSPSKGINYGYTFGSGTRLTVV.

This chain uses TRBV7-9 with TRBJ2-1, with 8 bases that match TRBD1. The CDR3 contains 14 residues. V was clipped by 5 bases and J by 5 bases; unmatched bases: 5. Germline assignment: CDR1 SEHNR and CDR2 FQNEAQ (reference sequence). The CDR3 nucleotides read TGTGCCAGCAGCCCCCAGGGGGCCAACAATGAGCAGTTCTTC. The encoded protein is CASSPQGANNEQFF.

This clone has only one observation. The J gene is TRBJ1-5, the V gene TRBV18; D gene unclear. The CDR3 sequence is 13 residues long. Trimming took 3 bases from V and 5 from J, leaving 8 bases between them. Germline CDR1 and CDR2: KGHSH and LQKENI. The CDR3 DNA sequence: TGTGCCAGCTCACCGGGCGAAGATCAGCCCCAGCATTTT. It translates to CASSPGEDQPQHF.

This chain connects TRBV11-2 to TRBJ1-3, with D possibly matching TRBD1 (5 bases). Germline lookup yields CDR1 SGHAT and CDR2 FQNNGV. V lost 6 bases to trimming and J lost 0 bases, with 18 bases between them. The CDR3 has 17 residues. CDR3 amino acids: CASRPRGTLYSGNTIYF. In DNA form, the CDR3 reads TGTGCCAGCAGACCACGCGGGACCTTATACTCTGGAAACACCATATATTTT.

The V and J genes are TRBV24-1 and TRBJ2-2, with 9 bases identical to TRBD1. The CDR3 loop spans 16 amino acids. V shed 4 bases, J shed 7 bases, and the junction held 9 bases outside the gene matches. Germline CDR1 KGHDR, CDR2 SFDVKD. CDR3 nucleotide sequence: TGTGCCACCAGTGACCTAGGGACAGGGTTGGACGGGGAGCTGTTTTTT. It yields the protein CATSDLGTGLDGELFF.

The chain has TRBV9 and TRBJ2-1; 11 bases agree with TRBD2. The germline V gene has CDR1 SGDLS and CDR2 YYNGEE. V lost 3 bases and J lost 0; bases outside the gene matches: 17. This CDR3 has 21 residues. DNA for the CDR3: TGTGCCAGCAGCGGCGGAGGGCCGGGACTAGCGGATGAATACTCCTACAATGAGCAGTTCTTC. This sequence encodes CASSGGGPGLADEYSYNEQFF.